The 19 T cell receptor beta chains given below trace back to one sample, sequenced in a study of blood T cells in healthy people across ages. Combining a sample-barcoded 5' primer with a J-beta primer mix, a second PCR ran for roughly 7 to 12 cycles. TCRdb re-called the 5' RACE reads with MiXCR, one entry per CDR3 protein. The data contain about 760,000 distinct CDR3 sequences, about 56% of them singletons. Source material: blood. These receptors were taken from a man in his forties in good health.

This clonotype was seen a handful of times. The chain joins TRBV5-6 to TRBJ2-5; D remains unclear. Germline loops: CDR1 SGHDT, CDR2 YYEEEE. V was trimmed by 5 bases and J by 0 bases, leaving 8 bases between them. The CDR3 spans 13 residues. The CDR3 sequence: CASSPAYQETQYF. CDR3 nucleotides: TGTGCCAGCAGTCCAGCGTACCAAGAGACCCAGTACTTC.

The chain uses TRBV29-1 and TRBJ2-5; D ambiguous. CDR1 and CDR2 (germline): SQVTM, ANQGSEA. The CDR3 has 13 amino acids. The CDR3 protein is CIVEGPGAKTQYF. Written as DNA, the CDR3 is TGCATCGTCGAAGGGCCGGGTGCAAAGACCCAGTACTTC.

V is TRBV29-1 and J is TRBJ2-7, with D perhaps TRBD1 or TRBD2 (8 bases each). The CDR3 extends over 14 amino acids. CDR1 and CDR2 (germline): SQVTM, ANQGSEA. V lost 6 bases, J lost 7 bases, and 22 bases lay in between. The CDR3 DNA follows: TGCAGCGTGGACAGGGACGGGGGGGCCAATGAGCAGTACTTC. It is translated as CSVDRDGGANEQYF.

This clonotype was counted a single time. This rearrangement joins TRBV3-1 to TRBJ2-7; unclear D gene. The J call may be wrong; the DNA end is better matched by TRBJ2-5. The CDR3 totals 17 residues. The germline V gene has CDR1 LGHDT and CDR2 YNNKEL (reference sequence). The chain's CDR3 is CASSQGTTAAIQETQYF. The CDR3 coding sequence is TGTGCCAGCAGCCAAGGTACGACGGCAGCCATCCAAGAGACCCAGTACTTC.

The V call is TRBV7-6, the J call TRBJ2-3; 8 bases line up with TRBD2. This CDR3 contains 14 residues. The V gene end was trimmed by 5 bases and the J gene end by 4 bases; junction bases not matched to a gene: 5. The V gene's germline CDR1 is SGHVS and CDR2 FNYEAQ. The CDR3 DNA reads as TGTGCCAGCAGCCTGACTAGCGTTTCAGATACGCAGTATTTT. Protein product: CASSLTSVSDTQYF.

The chain recombines TRBV4-3 with TRBJ2-1; D gene unclear. Per the germline V gene, CDR1 is LGHNA and CDR2 is YSLEER. The germline V and J ends were trimmed by 3 bases and 5 bases, with 2 bases remaining between them. The CDR3 is 11 residues long. The CDR3 DNA is TGCGCCAGCAGCCATGACAATGAGCAGTTCTTC. This sequence encodes CASSHDNEQFF.

The count of this clonotype is one. V is TRBV20-1 and J is TRBJ2-6; D is ambiguous. Germline CDR1 and CDR2: DFQATT and SNEGSKA (reference sequence). The CDR3 runs 15 residues. The germline V and J ends were trimmed by 0 bases and 0 bases, with 6 bases remaining between them. In nucleotides, the CDR3 is TGCAGTGCTAGAGAAATCGACTCTGGGGCCAACGTCCTGACTTTC. Translation: CSAREIDSGANVLTF.

The rearrangement links TRBV13 to TRBJ2-1, with D perhaps TRBD1 (6 bases). This CDR3 is built from 17 residues. Trimming took 3 bases from V and 0 from J, leaving 15 bases between them. Germline lookup yields CDR1 PRHDT and CDR2 FYEKMQ (reference sequence). This chain's CDR3 is CASSFYPGDVSYNEQFF. CDR3 sequence (DNA): TGTGCCAGCAGCTTTTATCCAGGGGATGTCTCCTACAATGAGCAGTTCTTC.

This clonotype showed up just a few times. The chain links TRBV29-1 to TRBJ2-3; D perhaps matches TRBD1 (5 bases). The CDR3 sequence is 13 residues long. V lost 4 bases to trimming and J lost 9 bases, with 17 bases between them. CDR1 is SQVTM and CDR2 is ANQGSEA in the germline V gene. The CDR3 sequence is CSVAALQGITQYF. The CDR3 nucleotides read TGCAGCGTTGCTGCCCTCCAGGGTATCACGCAGTATTTT.

This sequence joins TRBV7-2 and TRBJ2-2, with D unresolved. The length of the CDR3 is 11 residues. V lost 8 bases, J lost 7 bases, and 8 bases lay in between. Germline V gene sequence: CDR1 SGHTA, CDR2 FQGNSA. CDR3 loop: CASGYGGELFF. CDR3 DNA: TGTGCCAGCGGATATGGCGGGGAGCTGTTTTTT.

The genes are TRBV7-9 and TRBJ2-7; 7 bases match TRBD1. Germline values: CDR1 SEHNR, CDR2 FQNEAQ (reference sequence). The CDR3 sequence is 16 residues long. J was trimmed by 2 bases and V by 5 bases; bases with no gene match: 12. Here the CDR3 DNA reads TGTGCCAGCAGCCCACGGACAGGAGACCGACCCTACGAGCAGTACTTC. Its protein is CASSPRTGDRPYEQYF.

This clonotype has ten or more counts. The chain joins TRBV27 to TRBJ2-5; TRBD2 matches at 8 bases. Per germline, CDR1 MNHEY and CDR2 SMNVEV (reference sequence). This CDR3 spans 14 amino acids. V lost 10 bases to trimming and J lost 1 base; unmatched junction nucleotides: 8. The CDR3 loop is CATQAGGIQETQYF. In DNA, the CDR3 is TGTGCCACCCAGGCGGGGGGAATCCAAGAGACCCAGTACTTC.

Points on this clonotype: A much larger clone lies one base from this, so it may be a read error. V gene TRBV20-1 combines with J gene TRBJ2-5; 8 bases align to TRBD2. The J call could be wrong; TRBJ2-1 is a better fit for the DNA end. The germline CDR1 and CDR2 sequences are DFQATT and SNEGSKA (reference sequence). This CDR3 contains 15 residues. The CDR3 nucleotides are TGCAGTGCTAGAGGCGGGACTAGTTGGGGGAAGACCCAGTTCTTC. This gives the protein CSARGGTSWGKTQFF.

The chain carries TRBV24-1 and TRBJ2-2; the D is unclear. The germline V gene encodes CDR1 KGHDR and CDR2 SFDVKD. Trimming took off 4 bases at V and 4 bases at J, with 9 bases between the two ends. The CDR3 consists of 14 residues. The CDR3 nucleotides read TGTGCCACCAGTGACGTACAAATCACCGGGGAGCTGTTTTTT. Translating gives CATSDVQITGELFF.

This clonotype was recorded a few times. V gene TRBV6-6 combines with J gene TRBJ1-2; TRBD1 matches 7 bases. Trimming took 4 bases from V and 13 from J; bases not matched to a gene: 15. The CDR3 is 14 residues long. Germline CDR1 and CDR2: MNHNY and SVGAGI (reference sequence). CDR3 in amino acids: CASSSGTLDRVGTF. DNA for the CDR3: TGTGCCAGCAGTTCAGGCACCCTCGACAGGGTAGGCACCTTC.

This clonotype was detected only a few times. The CDR3 DNA follows: TGTGCCAGCAGCTTCACCGGGACAGGGATACAAGAGACCCAGTACTTC. As protein: CASSFTGTGIQETQYF. This rearrangement joins TRBV7-3 to TRBJ2-5, with 9 bases identical to TRBD1. In germline, CDR1 is SGHTA, CDR2 FQGTGA. V lost 3 bases to trimming and J lost 2 bases; unmatched junction nucleotides: 7. The CDR3 totals 16 residues.

This chain links TRBV20-1 with TRBJ2-7, with 9 bases aligning to TRBD2. This CDR3 comprises 15 residues. The germline V gene has CDR1 DFQATT and CDR2 SNEGSKA (reference sequence). Losses at the gene ends were 0 bases for V and 3 bases for J; bases not matched to a gene: 6. Written as DNA, the CDR3 is TGCAGTGCTAGAGACCTACTAGCGGGCAGCTACGAGCAGTACTTC. Translated: CSARDLLAGSYEQYF.

This clonotype has more than one count but fewer than ten. The chain joins TRBV7-3 to TRBJ2-1; D is ambiguous. The V gene's germline CDR1 is SGHTA and CDR2 FQGTGA. This CDR3 has 12 amino acids. The V gene lost 3 bases and the J gene lost 9 bases, with 9 bases spanning the gap. CDR3 amino acids: CASSFRVSEQFF. Here the CDR3 DNA reads TGTGCCAGCAGCTTTAGAGTTAGTGAGCAGTTCTTC.

The chain uses TRBV28 and TRBJ1-2, with a tentative D call TRBD1 (5 bases). V was clipped by 3 bases and J by 8 bases, with 16 bases between them. The CDR3 has 14 amino acids. CDR1 and CDR2 from the germline V gene are MDHEN and SYDVKM. The CDR3 DNA reads as TGTGCCAGCAGTTTGCCCCGGGGGATTGCGGGCTACACCTTC. Translation gives CASSLPRGIAGYTF.